The source of this T cell receptor (beta chain) is a study of blood T cell repertoires in COVID-19. Study overall: Acute-phase and convalescent COVID-19 samples originated in the United States, Italy and Spain. T cells, B-cell-depleted T cells, or PBMCs supplied cDNA or gDNA.

J was trimmed by 9 bases and V by 3 bases; bases with no gene match: 4. CDR1 and CDR2 (germline): DFQATT, SNEGSKA (reference sequence). The CDR3 is made up of 13 amino acids. TCRdb keeps only in-frame clones here, not all; method: immunoSEQ multiplex PCR. Among about 240,000 clones listed, approximately 83% were seen once. This clonotype was obtained from a woman older than 75 with acute or convalescent COVID-19. The V gene is TRBV20-1, the J gene TRBJ2-3; 12 positions match TRBD2. Sequences were obtained from peripheral blood. The CDR3 DNA reads as TGCAGTGCTAGTGGGACTAGCGGGTACACGCAGTATTTT. Translated: CSASGTSGYTQYF.